The sequence of this T cell receptor beta chain was determined in a study of T-cell memory formation after mild COVID-19. About the study: For the most part, TCR clusters were specific to one donor.

This clonotype showed up just a few times. Its antigen is not known. Trimming took off 3 bases at V and 5 bases at J, with 15 bases between the two ends. The CDR3 is 15 residues long. Study-level findings and limits: There was a balanced CD4/CD8 profile in clones contracting day 15 to 85, and later expanders leaned CD4+. Clones from the second wave (peaking day 37) had unconfirmed SARS-CoV-2 specificity.

The 5'RACE method, run with constant-segment primers, produced TCR alpha and TCR beta cDNA libraries (carrying sample barcodes and UMIs). TCRdb redid the calling of the 5' RACE reads with MiXCR, one entry per CDR3 protein. The table includes around 250,000 distinct CDR3 sequences, roughly 14% detected once. The origin of this receptor is an adult woman who had mild COVID-19 (a few samples of this study predate the infection). Cell type and time point are not known. The chain couples TRBV12-3 or TRBV12-4 to TRBJ2-3, with D hard to call. The sequencing input was PBMCs or a T cell subset sorted from them (not recorded which). DNA for the CDR3: TGTGCCAGCAGTTTCGGTAGCCTGTACCAAGATACGCAGTATTTT. Its protein product is CASSFGSLYQDTQYF.